These 16 T cell receptor beta chains were all obtained from the same sample, sequenced in a study of early T cells in non-severe SARS-CoV-2 infection (dated by TCRdb to the early 2020s). To prepare the library, 5' RACE was applied. Sequencing relied on a NextSeq 500. In-frame beta chains were kept once TCRdb had trimmed the public reads at Q25 with fastp and called clones with MiXCR. Each CDR3 protein gets just one entry, which takes the most common genes and DNA from the rows behind it. This sample lists 49,000 or so distinct CDR3 sequences; 5.5% to 8% were detected once. Roughly 2.8% of the sample is taken by the ten largest. Source: whole blood, taken at baseline. The receptors shown here come from an adult who was a healthcare worker with PCR-confirmed SARS-CoV-2 infection or an uninfected control (not recorded which).

This clonotype has at least ten counts. This chain joins TRBV5-1 and TRBJ2-1, with a weak D call TRBD1 (5 bases). V gave up 4 bases and J gave up 2 bases, with 13 bases separating them. The CDR3 covers 15 residues. Germline values: CDR1 SGHRS, CDR2 YFSETQ. For the CDR3, the DNA is TGCGCCAGCAGCAAGCTAGGGGATACCTACAATGAGCAGTTCTTC. Encoded protein: CASSKLGDTYNEQFF.

This clonotype was detected ten times or more. The rearrangement uses TRBV6-5 and TRBJ2-3; possible D gene TRBD2, 6 bases. This CDR3 is built from 16 residues. V was trimmed by 5 bases and J by 0 bases, leaving 15 bases between them. Per germline, CDR1 MNHEY and CDR2 SVGAGI. Here the CDR3 reads CASSLSPGESTDTQYF. The CDR3 bases are TGTGCCAGCAGTCTCTCCCCGGGGGAAAGCACAGATACGCAGTATTTT.

This clonotype was counted ten times or more. The CDR3 spells CASSQGIGGANTGELFF. The CDR3 nucleotides read TGCGCCAGCAGCCAAGGGATTGGGGGGGCTAACACCGGGGAGCTGTTTTTT. The chain is built from TRBV4-3 and TRBJ2-2; tentatively, D is TRBD2 (7 bases). Between the trimmed V and J ends, which lost 1 base and 2 bases, there was a span of 14 bases. Germline V gene sequence: CDR1 LGHNA, CDR2 YSLEER. This CDR3 is built from 17 residues.

This clonotype has ten or more counts. This chain connects TRBV29-1 to TRBJ2-1; D might be TRBD1 (5 bases). Germline CDR1 and CDR2: SQVTM and ANQGSEA. V was clipped by 2 bases and J by 8 bases, with 13 bases between them. The CDR3 length is 13 residues. The CDR3, as DNA: TGCAGCGTTGAAAGGCAGGGTTCTTATGAGCAGTTCTTC. It codes for CSVERQGSYEQFF.

This clonotype was detected ten times or more. This sequence joins TRBV20-1 and TRBJ2-3, with 14 bases lining up with TRBD2. Germline V gene data show CDR1 as DFQATT and CDR2 as SNEGSKA (reference sequence). J lost 1 base, V lost 1 base, and 1 base had no gene match. The CDR3 loop spans 16 amino acids. In nucleotides, the CDR3 is TGCAGTGCTAGAGGGACTAGCGGGGGGCGCACAGATACGCAGTATTTT. Its translation is CSARGTSGGRTDTQYF.

Many counts were recorded for this clonotype. The J gene is TRBJ1-1, the V gene TRBV5-1; tentative D call: TRBD1 (5 bases). The CDR3 has 13 amino acids. Trimming removed 2 bases from V and 6 bases from J, with 11 bases in between. Germline loops: CDR1 SGHRS, CDR2 YFSETQ. The CDR3 loop is CASSLKLGAEAFF. CDR3 in DNA: TGCGCCAGCAGCTTAAAACTGGGGGCTGAAGCTTTCTTT.

This clonotype was seen more than once but under ten times. One base away lies a much larger clone, so this may be a sequencing read error. This chain connects TRBV7-9 to TRBJ2-3; the match to TRBD2 covers 13 bases. This CDR3 contains 15 residues. CDR1 is SEHNR, CDR2 FQNEAQ, per germline (reference sequence). Losses at the gene ends were 5 bases for V and 4 bases for J; bases not matched to a gene: 3. DNA for the CDR3: TGTGCCAGCAGCCAACTAGCGGGGGGGTCAGATACGCAGTATTTT. Translation gives CASSQLAGGSDTQYF.

This clonotype was detected ten times or more. The rearrangement uses TRBV7-9 and TRBJ2-5, with TRBD2 as a possible D gene (6 bases). The germline V gene has CDR1 SEHNR and CDR2 FQNEAQ (reference sequence). The CDR3 totals 16 residues. Trimming shortened V by 5 bases and J by 4 bases, and 20 bases separated the two germline ends. CDR3 sequence: CASSPGTLDLLETQYF. In DNA, the CDR3 is TGTGCCAGCAGCCCAGGGACTTTGGACCTCCTAGAGACCCAGTACTTC.

This clonotype has a count of ten or more. This sequence joins TRBV7-2 and TRBJ2-5; D assignment may be TRBD1 or TRBD2 (5 bases each). The germline CDR1 and CDR2 sequences are SGHTA and FQGNSA. This CDR3 is built from 14 residues. V was clipped by 2 bases and J by 5 bases, with 12 bases between them. The DNA of the CDR3 is TGTGCCAGCAGCTTAAACGGGGCAGGGGAGACCCAGTACTTC. As protein: CASSLNGAGETQYF. The full variable domain, with the rest looked up from reference TRBV7-2 and TRBJ2-5, is GAGVSQSPSNKVTEKGKDVELRCDPISGHTALYWYRQSLGQGLEFLIYFQGNSAPDKSGLPSDRFSAERTGGSVSTLTIQRTQQEDSAVYLCASSLNGAGETQYFGPGTRLLVL.

This clonotype appeared many times. The chain is built from TRBV7-3 and TRBJ1-1; D gene unclear. The CDR3 runs to 12 residues. CDR1 is SGHTA and CDR2 is FQGTGA in the germline V gene. V was pared by 5 bases and J by 1 base, with 5 bases between. This CDR3 is CASSKWNTEAFF. In nucleotides, the CDR3 is TGTGCCAGCAGCAAATGGAACACTGAAGCTTTCTTT. Full variable domain (remainder filled in from reference TRBV7-3 and TRBJ1-1): GAGVSQTPSNKVTEKGKYVELRCDPISGHTALYWYRQSLGQGPEFLIYFQGTGAADDSGLPNDRFFAVRPEGSVSTLKIQRTERGDSAVYLCASSKWNTEAFFGQGTRLTVV.

This clonotype has ten or more counts. The chain recombines TRBV7-9 with TRBJ2-7; D may be TRBD1 or TRBD2 (6 bases each). Trimming took off 1 base at V and 6 bases at J, with 13 bases between the two ends. The CDR3 spans 14 residues. Per the germline V gene, CDR1 is SEHNR and CDR2 is FQNEAQ (reference sequence). CDR3 protein: CASSLDGGPGEQYF. The DNA for the CDR3 is TGTGCCAGCAGCTTAGATGGGGGGCCCGGCGAGCAGTACTTC.

This clonotype was recorded many times. The chain is built from TRBV6-6 and TRBJ1-4, with D tentatively TRBD1 (5 bases). V gave up 4 bases and J gave up 8 bases, with 17 bases separating them. CDR1 is MNHNY, CDR2 SVGAGI, per germline (reference sequence). This CDR3 comprises 15 residues. CDR3: CASSWGTASGEKLFF. The CDR3 DNA sequence: TGTGCCAGCAGTTGGGGGACCGCCAGTGGGGAAAAACTGTTTTTT.

The CDR3 sequence is CASSAHRGEARYPSNQPQHF. Here the CDR3 DNA reads TGTGCCAGCAGCGCCCACCGCGGAGAGGCCCGATACCCCAGCAATCAGCCCCAGCATTTT. J is TRBJ1-5 and V is TRBV7-2, with unresolved D. V dropped 5 bases and J dropped 1 base, with 27 bases sitting between them. Germline V gene data show CDR1 as SGHTA and CDR2 as FQGNSA. The CDR3 sequence is 20 residues long.

This clonotype showed up many times. V and J are TRBV20-1 and TRBJ2-3; D unresolved. Trimming pared 3 bases from V and 2 bases from J, leaving 9 bases between. Germline CDR1 reads DFQATT; CDR2 reads SNEGSKA (reference sequence). CDR3 length: 13 amino acids. CDR3 region: CSARDDITDTQYF. CDR3 DNA sequence: TGCAGTGCTAGGGACGATATCACAGATACGCAGTATTTT.

This clonotype was seen repeatedly, ten times or more. The chain uses TRBV5-1 and TRBJ1-5; no definite D call. CDR3 length: 15 residues. Trimming left V 0 bases short and J 2 bases short, with 9 bases between. In germline, CDR1 is SGHRS, CDR2 YFSETQ. CDR3 coding DNA: TGCGCCAGCAGCTTGGGACACGGGGGCAATCAGCCCCAGCATTTT. Encoded protein: CASSLGHGGNQPQHF.

This chain connects TRBV10-3 to TRBJ1-2, with D perhaps matching TRBD1 (6 bases). Germline CDR1 is ENHRY and CDR2 is SYGVKD. Trimming took off 3 bases at V and 8 bases at J, with 19 bases between the two ends. The CDR3 runs 15 residues. DNA for the CDR3: TGTGCCATCAGTGATCTTACCCGGGACACCCGAGGCTACACCTTC. Amino acids: CAISDLTRDTRGYTF.